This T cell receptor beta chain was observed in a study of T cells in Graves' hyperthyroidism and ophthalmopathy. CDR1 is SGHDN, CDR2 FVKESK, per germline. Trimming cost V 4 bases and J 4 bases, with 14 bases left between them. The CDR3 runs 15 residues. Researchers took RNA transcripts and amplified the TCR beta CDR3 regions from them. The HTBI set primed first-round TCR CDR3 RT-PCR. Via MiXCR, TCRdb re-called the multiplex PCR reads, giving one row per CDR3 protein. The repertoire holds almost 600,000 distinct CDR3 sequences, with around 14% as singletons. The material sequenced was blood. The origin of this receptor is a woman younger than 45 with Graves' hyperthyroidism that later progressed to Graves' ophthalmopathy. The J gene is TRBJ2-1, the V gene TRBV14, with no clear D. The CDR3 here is CASSRLRNKYNEQFF. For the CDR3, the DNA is TGTGCCAGCAGCCGCCTACGAAACAAGTACAATGAGCAGTTCTTC.